This record concerns one TCR beta chain sequence. A read error may produce the germline difference seen at one junction end. These data come from a study of CD4 and CD8 cells across lung adenocarcinoma regions. Donors had localized lung adenocarcinoma, a non-small cell lung cancer. CDR1 and CDR2 from the germline V gene are MNHGY and SAAAGT. This CDR3 region has 17 residues. TCRdb re-called the PCR reads with MiXCR, one entry per CDR3 protein. The sample includes 9,500 to 15,000 distinct CDR3 sequences, 47% seen only once; the top ten take less than 35%. Sequenced input: CD8+ T cells from the margin of a lung tumor. The sequence derives from a male donor with lung adenocarcinoma. The CD4 and CD8 labels of this study may be unreliable. The chain combines TRBV6-8 with TRBJ2-3; D is possibly TRBD1 (6 bases). The CDR3 DNA is TGTGCCAGCAGTTCGGGGCTAGGGGGACGGGATGCAGATACCCAGTATTTC. It yields the protein CASSSGLGGRDADTQYF.